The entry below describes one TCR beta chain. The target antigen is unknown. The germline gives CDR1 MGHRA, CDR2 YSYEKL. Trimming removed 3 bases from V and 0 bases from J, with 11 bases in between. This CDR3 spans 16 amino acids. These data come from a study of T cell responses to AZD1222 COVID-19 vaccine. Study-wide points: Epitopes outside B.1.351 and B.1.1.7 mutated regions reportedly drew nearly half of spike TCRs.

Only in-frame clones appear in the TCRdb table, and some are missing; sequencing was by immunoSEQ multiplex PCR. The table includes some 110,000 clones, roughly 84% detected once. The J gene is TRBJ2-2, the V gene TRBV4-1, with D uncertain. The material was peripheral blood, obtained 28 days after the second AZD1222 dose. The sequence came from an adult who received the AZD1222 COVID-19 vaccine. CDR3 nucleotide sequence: TGCGCCAGCAGCCAGGTGAGGACCTCGAACACCGGGGAGCTGTTTTTT. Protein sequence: CASSQVRTSNTGELFF.